This T cell receptor beta chain was obtained from a study of cytomegalovirus exposure and HLA in healthy donors (dated by TCRdb to 2017 to 2019). At the level of the whole study: According to an earlier analysis of several hundred of the donors, about 179 million T cells yielded 90 million to 140 million unique TCR beta sequences and less than 300 Gb of sequence data. An early release that covered approximately 600 HLA-typed donors contained about 300 gigabases of sequencing data and around 80 million unique TCR sequences. Of the 300 to 500 genotyped donors, roughly 76% were placed in the genetic ancestry cluster associated with self-reported Caucasian donors. The study aimed to test whether cataloging public T cell receptors could reveal signatures of past pathogen exposure. The study used immunosequencing to profile the T cell repertoires of some 600 subjects and linked those repertoires to cytomegalovirus serostatus. Besides the first cohort of about 730 subjects, a separate validation cohort made up of 120 different subjects was used. To predict cytomegalovirus infection status, the study brought together high-throughput TCR immunosequencing, statistical association of individual TCRs with disease status, and machine learning. A later analysis re-examined previously published TCR beta repertoires from about 700 donors and added high-resolution HLA genotyping to investigate patterns of TCR occurrence. Rather than using new phenotypic data, the later analysis identified candidate immune exposures from TCR beta sequences and from how often those sequences occurred across donors. In an earlier analysis of 500 to 650 of the donors, high-throughput TCR beta sequencing was used to judge whether each TCR beta V gene segment behaved as functional or pseudogenic. Donor age, sex, ethnicity and CMV serostatus were compiled together with the repertoire data. In a later genetic analysis, genome-wide SNP genotypes for about three fifths of the roughly 670 donors were used, and that subset was treated as a discovery cohort. All discovery cohort repertoires had been generated using a single sequencing platform. HLA typing covered class I and class II loci at four-digit resolution. The number of typed donors differed by locus: 629-630 for A, B, C, DRB1 and DQB1; 522 for DQA1; over 600 for DPA1; and around 450 for DPB1. Four or five DR-DQ haplotypes were handled as single units for association and clustering, since linkage in the cohort was strong. Among 398 genotyped donors of the cohort, an average of approximately 230,000 unique TCR beta nucleotide sequences were sequenced per donor, roughly 20% of them non-productive. General findings and caveats noted by the study authors: A later analysis found that TCR association rates varied across HLA loci, with DRB1 alleles showing the most associated TCRs and HLA-C alleles the fewest. Most TCR sequences were observed very rarely across donors, whereas some public TCRs were present in many individuals. When HLA alleles, especially DR and DQ, strongly co-occurred, TCR associations were difficult to assign to individual alleles. This cohort had only TCR beta chains sequenced, and the lack of alpha or paired-chain data limited which features could be detected. Because HLA typing was missing for some donors at each locus, association tests included only the typed subset. Specific HLA alleles were associated with 16,951 TCR beta sequences at a false discovery rate of 0.05 in a later analysis. Because counts were too low, about 15 rarely observed V segments, including chromosome 9 orphons, were left out of the earlier analysis of approximately 580 of the donors. Linkage disequilibrium might explain the correlated functional status among segregating V segments, but an unknown experimental factor could not be ruled out. CMV serostatus was the only immune exposure information available for the cohort. A group of highly shared sequence variants was considered likely to be a technical artifact of the sequencing pipeline. In a later analysis, HLA-associated TCR beta chains showed more clonal expansion and lower generation probabilities than non-associated chains that were equally common. Sequencing depth was assumed to be roughly uniform across donors in the presence/absence analyses, though that assumption may not hold. A later analysis reported that several top co-occurrence clusters appeared linked to parvovirus B19, influenza, CMV and Epstein-Barr virus. A few of the identified cytomegalovirus-associated TCR beta chains were confirmed in vitro to be specific for cytomegalovirus antigens. A later analysis found that most CMV-associated TCR beta chains appeared HLA-restricted, with HLA associations seemingly driven largely by CMV exposure. The study gave a list of about 170 TCR beta chains associated with cytomegalovirus. A further reported finding was that TCR beta sequences accurately predicted the HLA-A and HLA-B alleles for most subjects in the first cohort. In an earlier analysis of 450 to 750 of the donors, most TCR beta V segments appeared in productive rearrangements about 87% or about 30% of the time, broadly matching IMGT annotations. The 87-base-pair reads could not distinguish some IMGT-functional V segments, including TRBV6-2 and TRBV6-3, so those segments were excluded. The authors suggested that the approach could potentially be extended to other disease states and immunological phenotypes. In a later genetic analysis, fewer N-insertions in productive TCRs were reported among donors in an Asian-associated ancestry cluster than the roughly 640-donor mean. The classifier was reported to diagnose cytomegalovirus status with high specificity and sensitivity in both the original and validation cohorts. In a later genetic analysis, a missense DCLRE1C variant was associated with V-gene and J-gene trimming of TCR beta chains, and the association was replicated in an independent cohort.

The library was made by the immunoSEQ multiplex PCR assay. For the multiplex PCR, a mixture combining 60 forward primers for TCR Vbeta segments and 13 reverse primers for TCR Jbeta segments was used. The CDR3 region of rearranged TCR beta genes was amplified from genomic DNA by a multiplex PCR assay. Amplified TCR beta libraries were sequenced as 87-base-pair reads on the Illumina HiSeq System. Per the authors' processing: Across the 670 or so repertoires, a later analysis counted 60 million to 90 million unique TCR beta chains, around 11 million of which were shared by at least two donors. A nearest-neighbor algorithm error-corrected the raw reads and collapsed the reads into unique sequences, merging closely related sequences to remove PCR and sequencing errors. CDR3 sequences were aligned to IMGT reference sequences to assign V, D and J gene segments. Each retained sequence needed at least a six-nucleotide match to both a V gene segment and a J gene segment. Rearrangements were called productive when the CDR3 lacked stop codons and stayed in frame with V and J; all others were non-productive. Following IMGT convention, CDR3 was defined as the stretch from the second conserved V-encoded cysteine up to the conserved J-encoded phenylalanine. The earlier analysis of about 500 of the donors excluded sequences that lacked an unambiguous match to a single V gene segment. An earlier analysis of 587 of the donors classified V segments as functional when productive rearrangements were above 56.7% and as segregating when the standard deviation between donors was above 5%. A statistical classification framework was built for diagnosing cytomegalovirus status from the catalog of TCR beta chain sequences. In a later analysis, V and J genes were assigned by comparing TCR nucleotide sequences against IMGT/GENE-DB human TR gene sequences. A later analysis assigned CDR3 sequences and most-parsimonious VDJ recombination scenarios with the TCRdist pipeline. In a later analysis, each TCR beta chain was defined by its CDR3 amino acid sequence together with its V-gene family, and reads without a unique V-gene family were excluded. As a way to deal with suspected cross-contamination and a sequencing artifact, a later analysis dropped 450 to 700 nucleotide sequences that were highly shared and had low generation probability. In a later analysis, a clonal expansion index for each public chain was calculated from normalized within-repertoire ranks of inferred template counts. Generation probabilities in a later analysis came from a VDJ recombination model fitted to out-of-frame rearrangements, and those results were checked against IGoR. A later analysis scored TCR-TCR, TCR-HLA and TCR-CMV co-occurrence with hypergeometric tests, applying a repertoire-size bias correction to TCR pairs. In a later analysis, false discovery rates were estimated by permuting HLA or CMV assignments 20 times. In a later analysis, co-occurring TCRs were grouped using DBSCAN, and TCRdist sequence similarity was added for clustering within HLA-allele-positive subsets. For co-occurrence clustering, repertoires with fewer than 30,000 or more than 120,000 public chains were excluded, along with roughly 5 repertoires with anomalous nucleotide sharing. TCRdb obtained this table from immuneACCESS and retained in-frame rearrangements with V and J assigned. These tables miss some clones; where compared with another copy, unresolved V genes account for less than half of the shortfall, and the remainder is unexplained. That table supplies the V and J calls and clone size; D and trimming were determined from the DNA. The table for this sample lists 120,000 to 150,000 clones; 76% of them were counted only once. 1.5% to 2% of the sample belongs to the ten largest clones.

On this clone: Its recognized antigen is unknown. No clone much larger than this one lies a single base away; base qualities are absent.

The CDR3 runs 15 amino acids, cysteine and phenylalanine included. The retained sequence is limited to the CDR3, 45 bases, with the frame set at the first base. The V end loses 7 bases and the J end loses 2 bases, and a stretch of 20 bases separates them. CDR1 and CDR2 were assigned from the germline V gene as SQVTM and ANQGSEA. In total, around 600 healthy bone marrow donors made up the cohort. All cohort members were sampled while nominally healthy, although unrecorded immune exposures were likely present. The donor tested CMV seronegative and was one of the 352 seronegative cohort members. Each donor provided a peripheral blood sample, and peripheral blood mononuclear cells were used for TCR beta sequencing. Genomic DNA extraction from the blood cell samples was performed with the Qiagen DNeasy Blood Extraction Kit.

The TCR sequence derives from a middle-aged woman in good health and CMV-seronegative. Source material: PBMCs. The sequence joins TRBV29-1 to TRBJ2-5, with TRBD1 as a weak D call on 6 bases. The DNA reads as follows: TGCAGCGGCCGGAAACAGGGTTGGGGACAAGAGACCCAGTACTTC. The translation is CSGRKQGWGQETQYF.